This TCR beta chain comes out of a study of blood T cell repertoires in COVID-19. Study-level background: Acute and convalescent COVID-19 samples came from the United States, Italy and Spain.

The CDR3 consists of 16 residues. Trimming cost V 6 bases and J 2 bases, with 18 bases left between them. The germline CDR1 and CDR2 sequences are PRHDT and FYEKMQ (reference sequence). Original analysis: Researchers report that nucleated cell counts were estimated from reference gene primer amplification. The method was immunoSEQ multiplex PCR; TCRdb's version includes in-frame clones alone and lacks a portion of them. For V, J and clone size, that table is used; D and trimming come from the DNA. The data contain 200,000 to 300,000 clones, roughly 86% of them singletons. The TCR originated in a woman aged 55-69 years with COVID-19, enrolled during active disease. This rearrangement joins TRBV13 to TRBJ2-3; D is possibly TRBD1 (5 bases). The sequencing sample was made of peripheral blood. CDR3 sequence (DNA): TGTGCCAGCAGTTATTCCGGCCTAGGGGCCACAGATACGCAGTATTTT. Amino acid sequence: CASSYSGLGATDTQYF. Full variable domain (missing parts from reference TRBV13 and TRBJ2-3): AAGVIQSPRHLIKEKRETATLKCYPIPRHDTVYWYQQGPGQDPQFLISFYEKMQSDKGSIPDRFSAQQFSDYHSELNMSSLELGDSALYFCASSYSGLGATDTQYFGPGTRLTVL.